Below are 20 T cell receptor beta chains sequenced from a single sample in a study of T cells in localized non-small cell lung cancer. This table comes from immunoSEQ multiplex PCR, and its TCRdb copy is limited to in-frame clones, with some not included. The sample comprises 35,000 or so clones, approximately 90% of which are singletons, and more than 7% rests with the top ten. Sequenced material: peripheral blood, taken before any cancer treatment. The receptors shown here come from a woman aged 40-70 years with stage I lung adenocarcinoma.

The sample holds one count of this clone. The chain links TRBV18 to TRBJ1-2; a possible D gene is TRBD1 (5 bases). The CDR3 runs 14 residues. Germline V gene data show CDR1 as KGHSH and CDR2 as LQKENI. V lost 6 bases and J 4 bases, leaving 15 bases between the germline ends. This chain's CDR3 is CASSTRVGGYGYTF. DNA of the CDR3: TGTGCCAGCTCCACCCGGGTGGGGGGCTATGGCTACACCTTC. The whole variable domain, filled in from reference TRBV18 and TRBJ1-2, reads NAGVMQNPRHLVRRRGQEARLRCSPMKGHSHVYWYRQLPEEGLKFMVYLQKENIIDESGMPKERFSAEFPKEGPSILRIQQVVRGDSAAYFCASSTRVGGYGYTFGSGTRLTVV.

In the case of this clone: Sequence at one end of the junction differs from germline and may be a read error. CDR3: CASREGSNAETQYF. The CDR3 DNA is TGTGCCAGCAGAGAAGGGTCCAACGCGGAGACCCAGTACTTC. V and J are TRBV2 and TRBJ2-5, with D unresolved. Germline CDR1 SNHLY, CDR2 FYNNEI. The CDR3 runs to 14 residues.

This chain links TRBV6-4 with TRBJ2-2; D call uncertain. Looked up from germline, CDR1 is MRHNA and CDR2 is SNTAGT. Trimming took off 0 bases at V and 3 bases at J, with 8 bases between the two ends. The CDR3 spans 15 residues. CDR3 protein: CASSDSDQHTGELFF. The CDR3 nucleotides read TGTGCCAGCAGTGACTCGGACCAACACACCGGGGAGCTGTTTTTT.

CDR3 protein: CASSPTGSLNTEAFF. CDR3 in DNA: TGTGCCAGCAGTCCCACAGGGTCGTTAAACACTGAAGCTTTCTTT. V usage is TRBV28 and J usage is TRBJ1-1; D is perhaps TRBD1 (6 bases). In germline, CDR1 is MDHEN, CDR2 SYDVKM. The CDR3 is made up of 15 amino acids. Deletions cut 5 bases from V and 2 bases from J, with 15 bases between.

The chain uses TRBV7-9 and TRBJ1-2; 7 bases align to TRBD1. The length of the CDR3 is 13 residues. V gave up 8 bases and J gave up 4 bases; unmatched junction bases: 7. The germline CDR1 and CDR2 sequences are SEHNR and FQNEAQ (reference sequence). The CDR3 DNA follows: TGTGCCAGCTCCGGGACAGCTAGCTATGGCTACACCTTC. This gives the protein CASSGTASYGYTF.

This chain uses TRBV5-1 with TRBJ2-2; unclear D gene. CDR1 is SGHRS and CDR2 is YFSETQ in the germline V gene. CDR3 length: 14 amino acids. The V gene lost 7 bases and the J gene lost 0 bases, with 10 bases spanning the gap. CDR3: CASVQGANTGELFF. CDR3 nucleotide sequence: TGCGCCAGCGTTCAAGGTGCGAACACCGGGGAGCTGTTTTTT.

The V call is TRBV28, the J call TRBJ1-2; TRBD1 matches at 7 bases. The germline gives CDR1 MDHEN, CDR2 SYDVKM. Trimming removed 6 bases from V and 6 bases from J; junction bases left unmatched: 4. The CDR3 is 12 residues long. The CDR3 DNA sequence: TGTGCCAGCAGGCGGGACAGCCATGGCTACACCTTC. Encoded protein: CASRRDSHGYTF.

This chain links TRBV7-6 with TRBJ2-7; a weak D match, TRBD2 (5 bases). The CDR3 is 16 amino acids. The V gene lost 5 bases and the J gene lost 0 bases, with 17 bases spanning the gap. Looked up from germline, CDR1 is SGHVS and CDR2 is FNYEAQ. The CDR3 region has the DNA TGTGCCAGCAGCCCCCCATTAACGGGGAGCTCCTACGAGCAGTACTTC. Protein: CASSPPLTGSSYEQYF.

J is TRBJ2-3 and V is TRBV5-1; 10 bases agree with TRBD1. Germline V gene data show CDR1 as SGHRS and CDR2 as YFSETQ. With V trimmed by 4 bases and J by 3 bases, 2 bases remained unmatched. This CDR3 region has 14 residues. CDR3 in DNA: TGCGCCAGCAGCATGGGACAGGGGACAGATACGCAGTATTTT. It codes for CASSMGQGTDTQYF.

With regard to this clone: The junction and the germline gene differ at one end; a read error may be behind it. The chain joins TRBV5-3 to TRBJ1-5, with unresolved D. TRBV5-3 belongs to the ORF category, with a function that is uncertain. The CDR3 has 17 amino acids. This CDR3 reads CARSLAPGFHCHQPQHF. The CDR3 bases are TGTGCCAGAAGTTTGGCTCCGGGTTTCCACTGCCACCAGCCCCAGCATTTT.

The chain links TRBV11-2 to TRBJ1-2; D ambiguous. The CDR3 contains 14 residues. V dropped 0 bases and J dropped 7 bases, with 12 bases sitting between them. Germline V gene lookup returns CDR1 SGHAT and CDR2 FQNNGV. CDR3 nucleotides: TGTGCCAGCAGCTTAGATATAGGGAGAGCTGGCTACACCTTC. It encodes CASSLDIGRAGYTF.

V usage is TRBV9 and J usage is TRBJ2-3, with 10 bases identical to TRBD1. The germline V gene has CDR1 SGDLS and CDR2 YYNGEE. Germline trimming cut 8 bases from V and 0 bases from J; bases unmatched to any gene: 12. The CDR3 covers 17 residues. CDR3 coding DNA: TGTGCCAGACGACAGGGGGCTCCCCGGACTAGCACAGATACGCAGTATTTT. Its translation: CARRQGAPRTSTDTQYF.

The J gene is TRBJ1-2, the V gene TRBV5-1, with D perhaps TRBD1 (5 bases). Trimming stripped 0 bases from V and 2 bases from J, with 11 bases between. This CDR3 has 15 residues. Germline V gene sequence: CDR1 SGHRS, CDR2 YFSETQ. Here the CDR3 DNA reads TGCGCCAGCAGCTTGGGGGGGACCGACAACTATGGCTACACCTTC. Translated, it gives CASSLGGTDNYGYTF.

The chain combines TRBV6-1 with TRBJ1-5; no firm D call. Germline CDR1 reads MNHNS; CDR2 reads SASEGT. V was pared by 5 bases and J by 2 bases, with 7 bases between. This CDR3 comprises 13 residues. The CDR3 DNA reads as TGTGCCAGCAGTTCCTGGGGCAATCAGCCCCAGCATTTT. This codes for CASSSWGNQPQHF.

This clone was recorded a few times. This chain connects TRBV4-2 to TRBJ1-6; D is possibly TRBD1 (6 bases). The germline gives CDR1 LGHNA, CDR2 YNFKEQ. CDR3 length equals 16 residues. Trimming cost V 0 bases and J 10 bases, with 16 bases left between them. Here the CDR3 reads CASSQDVDRRNSPLHF. For the CDR3, the DNA is TGTGCCAGCAGCCAAGATGTCGACAGGCGGAACTCACCCCTCCACTTT.

V and J are TRBV15 and TRBJ2-3; 10 bases match TRBD2. J gave up 3 bases and V 7 bases, and 1 base lay outside the gene matches. Germline values: CDR1 LNHNV, CDR2 YYDKDF (reference sequence). The CDR3 spans 13 residues. The CDR3 here is CATTGLATDTQYF. CDR3 coding DNA: TGTGCCACCACGGGACTAGCGACAGATACGCAGTATTTT. The entire variable domain, with the rest obtained from reference TRBV15 and TRBJ2-3, is as follows: DAMVIQNPRYQVTQFGKPVTLSCSQTLNHNVMYWYQQKSSQAPKLLFHYYDKDFNNEADTPDNFQSRRPNTSFCFLDIRSPGLGDTAMYLCATTGLATDTQYFGPGTRLTVL.

The chain is built from TRBV5-1 and TRBJ1-1, with D maybe TRBD1 (6 bases). Germline V CDR1 and CDR2: SGHRS, YFSETQ. Deletions cut 0 bases from V and 1 base from J, with 7 bases between. This CDR3 is 14 amino acids long. Here the CDR3 reads CASSLADRNTEAFF. The CDR3 coding sequence is TGCGCCAGCAGCTTGGCGGACAGGAACACTGAAGCTTTCTTT.

The chain has TRBV28 and TRBJ1-6, with D tentatively TRBD1 (5 bases). The CDR3 consists of 14 residues. Germline V gene lookup returns CDR1 MDHEN and CDR2 SYDVKM. The germline V and J ends were trimmed by 10 bases and 11 bases, with 21 bases remaining between them. Here the CDR3 DNA reads TGTGCCACCAGGGAAAATAGAGGAAGGACACCCCTCCACTTT. It yields the protein CATRENRGRTPLHF.

The chain employs TRBV6-1 and TRBJ1-5; TRBD1 is a possible D gene (6 bases). Trimming pared 5 bases from V and 0 bases from J, leaving 11 bases between. CDR1 and CDR2 from the germline V gene are MNHNS and SASEGT. The CDR3 runs 15 residues. CDR3 bases: TGTGCCAGCAGTACACAGGGTGTTAGCAATCAGCCCCAGCATTTT. Its translation is CASSTQGVSNQPQHF.

This clone is a singleton in its sample. This chain connects TRBV7-9 to TRBJ1-1; D possibly corresponds to TRBD1 (5 bases). CDR3 length: 14 residues. Germline lookup yields CDR1 SEHNR and CDR2 FQNEAQ (reference sequence). The V end was cut by 2 bases, the J end by 3 bases, with 10 bases between. CDR3 protein: CASSLSGEDTEAFF. The CDR3 coding sequence is TGTGCCAGCAGCTTATCGGGGGAGGACACTGAAGCTTTCTTT.